A selection of T cell receptor beta chains follows, all from one sample in a study of T cell responses to AZD1222 COVID-19 vaccine. Produced via immunoSEQ multiplex PCR; TCRdb's table is partial and in-frame only. This table holds 120,000 or so clones, approximately 90% found once. The sample here was peripheral blood, taken on day 0 of MenACWY control vaccination. These receptors were taken from an adult in good health. The CDR3 runs from the conserved cysteine through the conserved F or W. D genes are given only for firm matches. The listing skips clone size in some rows; elsewhere it reads once, few, many or a size class.

V gene	J gene	D gene	clone size	CDR3 protein	CDR3 DNA
TRBV7-3	TRBJ2-3	-	few	CASSNRVGGTDTQYF	TGTGCCAGCAGCAACAGGGTGGGGGGCACAGATACGCAGTATTTT
TRBV30	TRBJ2-7	-	-	CAWSSSYEQYF	TGTGCCTGGAGTTCAAGCTACGAGCAGTACTTC
TRBV7-3	TRBJ2-1	-	once	CASSLGNLLTYNEQFF	TGTGCCAGCAGCTTAGGGAATCTCCTCACCTACAATGAGCAGTTCTTC
TRBV4-1	TRBJ2-1	TRBD2	once	CASSQASGLAPLGSYNEQFF	TGCGCCAGCAGCCAGGCCTCAGGACTAGCGCCCCTTGGCTCCTACAATGAGCAGTTCTTC
TRBV7-9	TRBJ2-2	-	-	CASSFLTRSHTGELFF	TGTGCCAGCAGCTTTCTAACACGATCCCACACCGGGGAGCTGTTTTTT
TRBV7-2	TRBJ1-4	-	-	CASSPQGSGNEKLFF	TGTGCCAGCAGCCCCCAGGGGTCTGGTAATGAAAAACTGTTTTTT
TRBV21-1	TRBJ2-2	-	-	CASSAGPGELFF	TGTGCCAGCAGTGCCGGGCCCGGGGAGCTGTTTTTT
TRBV3-1/TRBV3-2	TRBJ2-5	-	-	CASSPQLVRLETQYF	TGTGCCAGCAGCCCCCAATTAGTTAGGTTAGAGACCCAGTACTTC
TRBV6-6	TRBJ2-5	TRBD1	-	CASIGQGRETQYF	TGTGCCAGCATTGGACAGGGACGGGAGACCCAGTACTTC
TRBV4-2	TRBJ2-1	TRBD2	-	CASSSWTSGSYNEQFF	TGTGCCAGCAGCTCCTGGACTAGCGGCTCCTACAATGAGCAGTTCTTC
TRBV6-6	TRBJ1-4	-	-	CASSYLRNNEKLFF	TGTGCCAGCAGTTATCTGCGGAATAATGAAAAACTGTTTTTT
TRBV7-8	TRBJ2-3	-	-	CASSATGRAYLTDTQYF	TGTGCCAGCAGCGCCACGGGCAGGGCCTATCTCACAGATACGCAGTATTTT
TRBV2	TRBJ1-6	-	-	CASREGLPSSPLHF	TGTGCCAGCAGGGAGGGGCTTCCCTCGTCACCCCTCCACTTT
TRBV11-2	TRBJ2-7	TRBD2	-	CASSLNSGRASEQYF	TGTGCCAGCAGCTTAAATAGCGGGAGGGCCTCCGAGCAGTACTTC
TRBV29-1	TRBJ1-2	-	-	CSVGGMKEGGYTF	TGCAGCGTTGGGGGTATGAAGGAGGGTGGCTACACCTTC
TRBV10-1	TRBJ2-3	-	-	CASSGSFSTDTQYF	TGCGCCAGCAGTGGAAGCTTCAGCACAGATACGCAGTATTTT
TRBV2	TRBJ2-1	-	-	CASSKVGSGLGGEQFF	TGTGCCAGCAGTAAAGTGGGTAGCGGCCTTGGTGGTGAGCAGTTCTTC
TRBV3-1/TRBV3-2	TRBJ2-1	-	-	CASSQMVLHNEQFF	TGTGCCAGCAGCCAGATGGTACTGCACAATGAGCAGTTCTTC
TRBV4-2	TRBJ2-2	TRBD1	once	CASSQAGQGAGELFF	TGTGCCAGCAGCCAGGCCGGACAGGGCGCCGGGGAGCTGTTTTTT
TRBV30	TRBJ2-3	-	-	CAWSVLPGVGTDTQYF	TGTGCCTGGAGTGTACTCCCAGGGGTCGGCACAGATACGCAGTATTTT
TRBV19	TRBJ2-1	-	-	CASSAGQIHNEQFF	TGTGCCAGTAGTGCCGGACAGATCCACAATGAGCAGTTCTTC
TRBV7-6	TRBJ1-1	-	-	CASSPDREAFF	TGTGCCAGCAGCCCCGACAGGGAAGCTTTCTTT
TRBV6-5	TRBJ2-7	TRBD2	-	CASSKLAGGPYEQYF	TGTGCCAGCAGCAAACTAGCGGGAGGGCCTTACGAGCAGTACTTC
TRBV9	TRBJ1-2	-	once	CASSVGVTSPGYTF	TGTGCCAGCAGCGTAGGCGTCACCTCTCCTGGCTACACCTTC
TRBV6-5	TRBJ2-2	TRBD1	-	CASSFTGEPGELFF	TGTGCCAGCAGTTTTACAGGGGAACCCGGGGAGCTGTTTTTT
TRBV5-6	TRBJ1-2	-	-	CASSWGAKDYGYTF	TGTGCCAGCAGCTGGGGAGCAAAGGACTATGGCTACACCTTC
TRBV15	TRBJ1-1	-	-	CATSPVSMNTEAFF	TGTGCCACCAGCCCAGTGAGTATGAACACTGAAGCTTTCTTT
TRBV5-1	TRBJ1-2	TRBD1	-	CASSPGDREYGYTF	TGCGCCAGCAGCCCAGGGGACAGGGAATATGGCTACACCTTC
TRBV6-5	TRBJ1-2	-	-	CASSRLYTGNYGYTF	TGTGCCAGCAGCCGCCTATATACAGGAAACTATGGCTACACCTTC
TRBV18	TRBJ1-1	-	-	CASSPQLNTEAFF	TGTGCCAGCTCACCTCAGTTGAACACTGAAGCTTTCTTT
TRBV18	TRBJ2-5	-	-	CASSPPGSRETQYF	TGTGCCAGCTCACCCCCGGGGAGCAGGGAGACCCAGTACTTC
TRBV5-1	TRBJ2-5	TRBD2	-	CASSLAPGGQETQYF	TGCGCCAGCAGCTTGGCCCCGGGAGGCCAAGAGACCCAGTACTTC
TRBV11-3	TRBJ1-1	TRBD1	-	CASSLDPGTDIEAFF	TGTGCCAGCAGCTTAGACCCCGGGACAGACATTGAAGCTTTCTTT
TRBV6-6	TRBJ2-1	-	once	CASSYGAGPIYNEQFF	TGTGCCAGCAGTTATGGGGCGGGACCGATCTACAATGAGCAGTTCTTC
TRBV24-1	TRBJ2-1	-	-	CATGHSSNEQFF	TGTGCCACCGGACATTCGTCGAATGAGCAGTTCTTC
TRBV6-1	TRBJ2-7	-	-	CASSDVGYYEQYF	TGTGCCAGCAGTGATGTCGGATACTACGAGCAGTACTTC
TRBV11-2	TRBJ1-5	TRBD1	-	CASSKNAGGNQPQHF	TGTGCCAGCAGCAAAAATGCAGGGGGAAATCAGCCCCAGCATTTT
TRBV7-8	TRBJ2-1	-	-	CASKLGNEQFF	TGTGCCAGTAAACTAGGCAATGAGCAGTTCTTC
TRBV30	TRBJ1-4	TRBD1	-	CAAQGRPATNEKLFF	TGTGCCGCACAGGGGAGGCCCGCAACTAATGAAAAACTGTTTTTT
TRBV30	TRBJ2-1	TRBD2	-	CAWSPGLAGVNEQFF	TGTGCCTGGAGTCCAGGACTAGCGGGAGTCAATGAGCAGTTCTTC
TRBV4-2	TRBJ2-1	-	-	CASSQEGVSNEQFF	TGTGCCAGCAGCCAAGAGGGAGTCTCCAATGAGCAGTTCTTC
TRBV6-5	TRBJ2-7	-	-	CASSLSKVGSLEQYF	TGTGCCAGCAGTCTTTCCAAGGTTGGGTCTCTCGAGCAGTACTTC